This is a list of T cell receptor beta chains from one sample in a study of T cell clones after liver transplantation. Method: immunoSEQ multiplex PCR; TCRdb's copy keeps in-frame clones and lacks some. The sample shows about 51,000 clones, about nine tenths of them seen only once. The source material was CD8+ T cells from blood, sampled 12 months after liver transplant. The receptors come from a human patient who received a liver transplant. Some T cells may be the graft donor's. Each CDR3 is given with its conserved first and last residue. D genes are given only for firm matches. Some rows have no size entry. The others give once, few or many, or a class for an expanded clone.

V gene	clone size	D gene	J gene	CDR3 protein	CDR3 DNA
TRBV28	once	NA	TRBJ2-4	CASSFPGTELAKNIQYF	TGTGCCAGCAGTTTCCCCGGGACGGAACTAGCCAAAAACATTCAGTACTTC
TRBV7-8	NA	NA	TRBJ2-1	CASSLAARIPYNEQFF	TGTGCCAGCAGCTTAGCGGCTAGAATCCCCTACAATGAGCAGTTCTTC
TRBV28	NA	NA	TRBJ2-7	CASGDSYEQYF	TGTGCCAGCGGTGACTCCTACGAGCAGTACTTC
TRBV2	NA	NA	TRBJ2-2	CATTGRTGELFF	TGTGCCACTACGGGGCGCACCGGGGAGCTGTTTTTT
TRBV6-1	NA	NA	TRBJ1-5	CASSGWTEGLGENQPQHF	TGTGCCAGCAGTGGTTGGACGGAGGGACTAGGGGAAAATCAGCCCCAGCATTTT
TRBV4-1	medium-sized	NA	TRBJ2-7	CASSQEGRGSYEQYF	TGCGCCAGCAGCCAAGAGGGCCGAGGGTCCTACGAGCAGTACTTC
TRBV27	NA	NA	TRBJ1-2	CASRPQGYGYTF	TGTGCCAGCAGACCGCAGGGATATGGCTACACCTTC
TRBV28	NA	TRBD2	TRBJ2-1	CASSLRRGEGASGRAIEQFF	TGTGCCAGCAGTTTGAGGCGGGGAGAAGGTGCTAGCGGGAGGGCCATTGAGCAGTTCTTC
TRBV5-6	NA	NA	TRBJ1-5	CASSTPGDQPQHF	TGTGCCAGCAGCACCCCAGGGGATCAGCCCCAGCATTTT
TRBV7-9	NA	TRBD2	TRBJ2-5	CASSGRLADPQETQYF	TGTGCCAGCAGCGGAAGACTAGCAGACCCCCAAGAGACCCAGTACTTC
TRBV10-2	once	NA	TRBJ2-1	CASRDDIGVYNEQFF	TGCGCCAGCAGGGATGACATCGGGGTTTACAATGAGCAGTTCTTC
TRBV7-9	NA	NA	TRBJ2-1	CASSPSRGSSYNEQFF	TGTGCCAGCAGCCCATCCCGGGGGAGCTCCTACAATGAGCAGTTCTTC
TRBV6-5	NA	NA	TRBJ1-4	CASSYSYRANEKLFF	TGTGCCAGCAGTTACTCTTACAGGGCTAATGAAAAACTGTTTTTT
TRBV19	NA	NA	TRBJ2-3	CASSIVGSSDTQYF	TGTGCCAGTAGTATAGTAGGGTCCTCCGATACGCAGTATTTT
TRBV19	medium-sized	NA	TRBJ1-5	CASTYGASGQPQHF	TGTGCCAGTACCTACGGGGCGAGCGGGCAGCCCCAGCATTTT
TRBV6-1	NA	NA	TRBJ1-1	CASLGNGANTEAFF	TGTGCCAGCTTGGGGAATGGGGCGAACACTGAAGCTTTCTTT
TRBV19	NA	TRBD1	TRBJ2-1	CASSTRDSSFPYNEQFF	TGTGCCAGTAGTACCCGGGACAGCAGTTTTCCCTACAATGAGCAGTTCTTC
TRBV6-5	NA	NA	TRBJ1-1	CASSYLARGYTEAFF	TGTGCCAGCAGTTACCTCGCGCGGGGGTACACTGAAGCTTTCTTT
TRBV4-3	NA	NA	TRBJ2-1	CASSQDRTYPYNEQFF	TGCGCCAGCAGCCAAGATAGAACTTACCCCTACAATGAGCAGTTCTTC
TRBV2	NA	NA	TRBJ2-3	CASSQGTYETQYF	TGTGCCAGCAGTCAAGGGACCTACGAAACGCAGTATTTT
TRBV7-6	NA	NA	TRBJ1-3	CASSASRVFALNTIYF	TGTGCCAGCAGCGCATCAAGGGTGTTCGCCCTAAACACCATATATTTT
TRBV19	NA	TRBD2	TRBJ2-1	CASSIGLAGGVGDEQFF	TGTGCCAGTAGTATTGGACTAGCGGGAGGGGTGGGCGATGAGCAGTTCTTC
TRBV9	NA	TRBD2	TRBJ2-1	CASSVGLAGVFEQFF	TGTGCCAGCAGCGTCGGACTAGCGGGAGTTTTTGAGCAGTTCTTC
TRBV7-9	few	NA	TRBJ1-2	CASSPREGPNRNYGYTF	TGTGCCAGCAGCCCCCGAGAAGGACCTAACCGTAACTATGGCTACACCTTC
TRBV4-3	NA	TRBD1	TRBJ1-3	CASSTTGSGNTIYF	TGCGCCAGCAGCACGACAGGGTCTGGAAACACCATATATTTT
TRBV27	NA	NA	TRBJ1-1	CASSRSGVTEAFF	TGTGCCAGCAGTCGTTCAGGGGTCACTGAAGCTTTCTTT
TRBV5-8	NA	TRBD2	TRBJ2-1	CASSDGLAGDDEQFF	TGTGCCAGCAGCGATGGACTAGCGGGAGACGATGAGCAGTTCTTC
TRBV28	NA	TRBD2	TRBJ2-7	CASSLLSGLAASYEQYF	TGTGCCAGCAGTTTATTATCGGGACTAGCGGCTTCCTACGAGCAGTACTTC
TRBV7-9	NA	NA	TRBJ2-7	CASSLGLGYEQYF	TGTGCCAGCAGCTTAGGTCTGGGATACGAGCAGTACTTC
TRBV4-1	NA	TRBD1	TRBJ1-2	CASSQLELTGNFGGYTF	TGCGCCAGCAGCCAACTGGAGCTGACAGGGAATTTCGGAGGCTACACCTTC
TRBV5-6	once	NA	TRBJ2-7	CASSLRDNRGEQYF	TGTGCCAGCAGCCTTCGGGACAACCGGGGGGAGCAGTACTTC
TRBV9	NA	NA	TRBJ2-1	CASSVSVGDEQFF	TGTGCCAGCAGCGTTTCCGTGGGGGATGAGCAGTTCTTC
TRBV27	once	TRBD2	TRBJ2-1	CASSYGTTHNEQFF	TGTGCCAGCAGTTATGGGACTACCCACAATGAGCAGTTCTTC
TRBV29-1	NA	NA	TRBJ2-7	CSVEDPAGILDEQYF	TGCAGCGTTGAAGATCCCGCAGGTATCCTGGACGAGCAGTACTTC
TRBV30	NA	TRBD2	TRBJ2-7	CAWSVVASGSLYEQYF	TGTGCCTGGAGTGTCGTGGCTAGCGGGAGTCTCTACGAGCAGTACTTC
TRBV7-9	NA	NA	TRBJ2-3	CASSSKLAFTDTQYF	TGTGCCAGCAGCTCAAAACTAGCATTCACAGATACGCAGTATTTT
TRBV5-1	NA	NA	TRBJ2-1	CASSLPGGRDNEQFF	TGCGCCAGCAGCTTGCCGGGGGGCAGAGACAATGAGCAGTTCTTC
TRBV19	NA	NA	TRBJ1-1	CASSIVAATNTEAFF	TGTGCCAGTAGTATTGTGGCGGCCACGAACACTGAAGCTTTCTTT
TRBV10-3	NA	TRBD2	TRBJ2-7	CAISEPGLAGAEQYF	TGTGCCATCAGTGAGCCTGGACTAGCGGGAGCCGAGCAGTACTTC